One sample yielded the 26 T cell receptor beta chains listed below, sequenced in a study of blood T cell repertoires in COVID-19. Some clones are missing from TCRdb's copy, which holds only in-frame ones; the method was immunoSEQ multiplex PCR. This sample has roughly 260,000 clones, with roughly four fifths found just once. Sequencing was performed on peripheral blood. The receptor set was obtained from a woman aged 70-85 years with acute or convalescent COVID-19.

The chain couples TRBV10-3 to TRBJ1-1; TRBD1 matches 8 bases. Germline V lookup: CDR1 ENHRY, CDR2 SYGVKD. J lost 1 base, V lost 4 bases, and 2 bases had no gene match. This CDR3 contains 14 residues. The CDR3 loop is CAISVDRGNTEAFF. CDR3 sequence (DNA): TGTGCCATCAGTGTCGACAGGGGGAACACTGAAGCTTTCTTT.

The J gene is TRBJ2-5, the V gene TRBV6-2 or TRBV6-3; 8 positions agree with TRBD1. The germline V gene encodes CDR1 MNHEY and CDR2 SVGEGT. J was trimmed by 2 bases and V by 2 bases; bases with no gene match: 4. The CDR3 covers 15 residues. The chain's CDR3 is CASSYDRGWQETQYF. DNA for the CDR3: TGTGCCAGCAGTTACGACAGGGGATGGCAAGAGACCCAGTACTTC.

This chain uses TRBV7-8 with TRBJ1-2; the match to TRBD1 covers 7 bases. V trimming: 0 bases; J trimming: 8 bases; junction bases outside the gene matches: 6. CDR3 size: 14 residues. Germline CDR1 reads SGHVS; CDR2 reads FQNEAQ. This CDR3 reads CASSLAGGAGGYTF. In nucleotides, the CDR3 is TGTGCCAGCAGCTTAGCAGGGGGCGCTGGGGGCTACACCTTC. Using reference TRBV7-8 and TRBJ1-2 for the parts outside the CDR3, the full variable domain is GAGVSQSPRYKVAKRGQDVALRCDPISGHVSLFWYQQALGQGPEFLTYFQNEAQLDKSGLPSDRFFAERPEGSVSTLKIQRTQQEDSAVYLCASSLAGGAGGYTFGSGTRLTVV.

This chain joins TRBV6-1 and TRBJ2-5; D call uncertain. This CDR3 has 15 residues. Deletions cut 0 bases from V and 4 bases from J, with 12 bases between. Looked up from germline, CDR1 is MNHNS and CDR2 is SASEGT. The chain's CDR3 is CASSEAYGSSETQYF. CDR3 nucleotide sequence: TGTGCCAGCAGTGAAGCCTACGGGTCTTCAGAGACCCAGTACTTC.

CDR3 nucleotides: TGCGCCAGCAGCCAGGGAGGGGGGCAAAACACCGGGGAGCTGTTTTTT. It yields the protein CASSQGGGQNTGELFF. V and J are TRBV4-3 and TRBJ2-2; TRBD2 is a possible D gene (7 bases). Germline V CDR1 and CDR2: LGHNA, YSLEER. The CDR3 covers 16 residues. Trimming pared 3 bases from V and 2 bases from J, leaving 13 bases between.

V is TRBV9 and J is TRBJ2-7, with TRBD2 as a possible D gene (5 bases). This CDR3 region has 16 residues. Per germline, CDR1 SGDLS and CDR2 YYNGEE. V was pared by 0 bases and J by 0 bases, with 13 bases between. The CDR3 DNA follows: TGTGCCAGCAGCGTAGGTGGTTCGGGATTCTCCTACGAGCAGTACTTC. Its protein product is CASSVGGSGFSYEQYF.

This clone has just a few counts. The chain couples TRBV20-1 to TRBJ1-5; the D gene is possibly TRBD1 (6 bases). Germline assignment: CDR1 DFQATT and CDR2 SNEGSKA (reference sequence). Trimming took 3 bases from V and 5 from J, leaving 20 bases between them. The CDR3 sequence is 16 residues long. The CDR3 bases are TGCAGTGCTAGTGACCCTAGGACAGCCATATATCAGCCCCAGCATTTT. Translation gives CSASDPRTAIYQPQHF.

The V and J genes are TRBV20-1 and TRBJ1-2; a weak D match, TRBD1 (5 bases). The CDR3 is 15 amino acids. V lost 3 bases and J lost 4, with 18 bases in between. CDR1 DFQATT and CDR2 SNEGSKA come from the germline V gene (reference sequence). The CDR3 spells CSASSPRVVGYGYTF. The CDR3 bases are TGCAGTGCTAGTAGTCCCAGGGTGGTGGGCTATGGCTACACCTTC.

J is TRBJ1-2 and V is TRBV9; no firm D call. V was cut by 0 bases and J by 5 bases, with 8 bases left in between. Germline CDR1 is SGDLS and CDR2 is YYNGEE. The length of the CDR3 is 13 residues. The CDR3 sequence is CASSVAEGYGYTF. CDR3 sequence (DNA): TGTGCCAGCAGCGTAGCTGAGGGTTATGGCTACACCTTC.

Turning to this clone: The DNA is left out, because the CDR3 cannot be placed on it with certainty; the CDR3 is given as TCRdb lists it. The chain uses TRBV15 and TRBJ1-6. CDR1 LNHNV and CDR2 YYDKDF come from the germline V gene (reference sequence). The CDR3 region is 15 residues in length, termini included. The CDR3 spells CATSSILENNSPLHF.

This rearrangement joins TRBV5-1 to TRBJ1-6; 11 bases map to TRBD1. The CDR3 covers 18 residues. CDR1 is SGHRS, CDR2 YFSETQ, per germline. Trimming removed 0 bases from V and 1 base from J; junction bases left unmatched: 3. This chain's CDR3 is CASSLGDRGFSYNSPLHF. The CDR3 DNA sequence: TGCGCCAGCAGCTTGGGGGACAGGGGGTTTTCCTATAATTCACCCCTCCACTTT.

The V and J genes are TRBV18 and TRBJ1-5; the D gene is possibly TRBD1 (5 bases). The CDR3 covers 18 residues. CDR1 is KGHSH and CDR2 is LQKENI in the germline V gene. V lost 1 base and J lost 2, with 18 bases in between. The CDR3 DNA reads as TGTGCCAGCTCACCACTTCCGGCAGGGAATAAGGGCAATCAGCCCCAGCATTTT. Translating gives CASSPLPAGNKGNQPQHF.

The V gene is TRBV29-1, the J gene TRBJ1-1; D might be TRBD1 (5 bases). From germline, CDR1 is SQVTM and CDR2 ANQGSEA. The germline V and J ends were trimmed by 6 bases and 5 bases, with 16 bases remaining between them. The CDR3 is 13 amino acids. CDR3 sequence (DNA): TGCAGCGTCCTGAGGCAGGGAAAGACTGAAGCTTTCTTT. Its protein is CSVLRQGKTEAFF.

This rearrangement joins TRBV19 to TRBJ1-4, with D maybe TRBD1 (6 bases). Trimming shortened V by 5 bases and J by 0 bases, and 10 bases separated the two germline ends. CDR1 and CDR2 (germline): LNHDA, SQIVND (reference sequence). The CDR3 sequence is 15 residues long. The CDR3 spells CASSARTATNEKLFF. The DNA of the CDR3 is TGTGCCAGTAGTGCTAGGACAGCAACTAATGAAAAACTGTTTTTT.

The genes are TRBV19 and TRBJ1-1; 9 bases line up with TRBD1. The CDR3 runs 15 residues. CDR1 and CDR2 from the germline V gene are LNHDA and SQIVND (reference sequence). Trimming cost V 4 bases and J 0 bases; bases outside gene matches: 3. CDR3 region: CASSTGDRVNTEAFF. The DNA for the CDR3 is TGTGCCAGTAGTACAGGGGACAGGGTGAACACTGAAGCTTTCTTT.

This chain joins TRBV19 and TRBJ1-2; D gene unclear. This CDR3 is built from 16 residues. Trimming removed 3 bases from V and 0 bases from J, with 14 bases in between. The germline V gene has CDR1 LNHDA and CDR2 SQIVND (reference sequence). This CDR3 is CASSISGIISNYGYTF. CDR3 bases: TGTGCCAGTAGTATCTCGGGTATAATTTCTAACTATGGCTACACCTTC.

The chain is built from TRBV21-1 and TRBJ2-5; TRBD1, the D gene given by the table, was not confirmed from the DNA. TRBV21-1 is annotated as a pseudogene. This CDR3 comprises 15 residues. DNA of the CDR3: TGTGCCAGCAGCAAATATAGACAGGGGGAAGAGACCCAGTACTTC. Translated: CASSKYRQGEETQYF.

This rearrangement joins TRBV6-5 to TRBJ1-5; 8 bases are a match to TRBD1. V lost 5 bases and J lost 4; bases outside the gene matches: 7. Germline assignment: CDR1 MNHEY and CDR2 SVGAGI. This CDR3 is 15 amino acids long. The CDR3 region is CASSPGQGTNQPQHF. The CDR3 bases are TGTGCCAGCAGTCCTGGACAGGGAACAAATCAGCCCCAGCATTTT.

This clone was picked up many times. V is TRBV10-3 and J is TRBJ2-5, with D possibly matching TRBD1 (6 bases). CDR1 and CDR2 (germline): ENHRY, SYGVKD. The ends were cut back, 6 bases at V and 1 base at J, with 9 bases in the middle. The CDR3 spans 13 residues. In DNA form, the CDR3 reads TGTGCCATCAGCGGACAGATCCAAGAGACCCAGTACTTC. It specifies CAISGQIQETQYF.

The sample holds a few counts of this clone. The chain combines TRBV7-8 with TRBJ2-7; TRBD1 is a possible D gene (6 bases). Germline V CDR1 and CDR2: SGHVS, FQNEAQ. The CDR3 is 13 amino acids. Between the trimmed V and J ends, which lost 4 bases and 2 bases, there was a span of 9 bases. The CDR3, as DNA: TGTGCCAGCAGCTCAGGGGAAGCCTACGAGCAGTACTTC. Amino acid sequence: CASSSGEAYEQYF.

CDR3 nucleotides: TGTGCCAGCAGCTTGGACAGGGGATTGCGCGAGCCCCAGCATTTT. It encodes CASSLDRGLREPQHF. The rearrangement links TRBV5-4 to TRBJ1-5; the match to TRBD1 covers 7 bases. CDR3 size: 15 residues. Trimming removed 0 bases from V and 8 bases from J; junction bases left unmatched: 8. Germline values: CDR1 SGHNT, CDR2 YYREEE (reference sequence).

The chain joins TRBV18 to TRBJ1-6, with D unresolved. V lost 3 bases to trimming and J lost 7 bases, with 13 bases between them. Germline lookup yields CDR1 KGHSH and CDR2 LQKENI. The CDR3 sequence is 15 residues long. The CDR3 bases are TGTGCCAGCTCACCCGATAGCGCGGGGAATTCACCCCTCCACTTT. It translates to CASSPDSAGNSPLHF. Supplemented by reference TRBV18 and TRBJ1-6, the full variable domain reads NAGVMQNPRHLVRRRGQEARLRCSPMKGHSHVYWYRQLPEEGLKFMVYLQKENIIDESGMPKERFSAEFPKEGPSILRIQQVVRGDSAAYFCASSPDSAGNSPLHFGNGTRLTVT.

CDR3 in DNA: TGTGCCAGCAGCGTAGAACAGGGGGCAGGAGAGCAGTACTTC. It yields the protein CASSVEQGAGEQYF. The chain couples TRBV9 to TRBJ2-7, with 9 bases that match TRBD1. Per the germline V gene, CDR1 is SGDLS and CDR2 is YYNGEE. The CDR3 runs 14 residues. V lost 0 bases and J lost 7; bases outside the gene matches: 5.

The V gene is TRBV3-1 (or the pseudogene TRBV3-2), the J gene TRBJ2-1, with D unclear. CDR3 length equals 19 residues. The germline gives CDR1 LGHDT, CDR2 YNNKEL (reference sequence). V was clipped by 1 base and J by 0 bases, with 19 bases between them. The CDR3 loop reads CASSQAMQILENSYNEQFF. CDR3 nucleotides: TGTGCCAGCAGCCAAGCCATGCAGATTCTCGAAAACTCCTACAATGAGCAGTTCTTC.

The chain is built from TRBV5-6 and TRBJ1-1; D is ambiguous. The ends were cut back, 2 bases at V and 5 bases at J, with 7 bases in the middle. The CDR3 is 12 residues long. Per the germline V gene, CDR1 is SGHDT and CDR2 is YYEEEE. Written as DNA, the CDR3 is TGTGCCAGCAGCTTCGGGAGGACTGAAGCTTTCTTT. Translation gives CASSFGRTEAFF.

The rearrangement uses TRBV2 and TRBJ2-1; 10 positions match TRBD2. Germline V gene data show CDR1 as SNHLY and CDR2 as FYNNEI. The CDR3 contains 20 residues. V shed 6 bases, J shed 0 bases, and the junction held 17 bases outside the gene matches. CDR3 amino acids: CASSGKSGGAILSSYNEQFF. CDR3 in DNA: TGTGCCAGCAGCGGTAAGAGCGGGGGGGCTATTCTGAGCTCCTACAATGAGCAGTTCTTC.